The entry that follows covers one T cell receptor (beta chain) sequence. Its target is not known. The data belong to a study of a mutant IDH1 vaccine in newly diagnosed glioma. Background on the study: The patients were given eight vaccinations, one each in weeks 1, 3, 5, 7, 11, 15, 19 and 23. The first vaccination came 4-6 weeks after radiotherapy alone, or with temozolomide cycles. Those enrolled had earlier been treated with radiotherapy, temozolomide, or both, mostly both. Study conclusions and caveats: The authors found pseudoprogression apparently unrelated to changes in top peripheral T cell clonotypes.

Libraries were prepared by immunoSEQ multiplex PCR; TCRdb keeps only in-frame clonotypes and omits some of them. This table has around 31,000 clones, roughly 89% appearing once. The time point is: week 11, during vaccination. The study gave 300 ug of mutant IDH1 20-mer peptide per vaccine dose, with topical imiquimod. The sequencing used PBMCs, collected from a glioma patient whose treatment included an IDH1 peptide vaccine. This clonotype was obtained from a man aged 18-30 years with glioma.

The CDR3 DNA sequence: TGCAGCGTTGAAGGTGGCCGAGGACTTAACTATGGCTACACCTTC. This encodes CSVEGGRGLNYGYTF. The chain carries TRBV29-1 and TRBJ1-2; no firm D call. Germline assignment: CDR1 SQVTM and CDR2 ANQGSEA. Trimming removed 1 base from V and 1 base from J, with 13 bases in between. The CDR3 extends over 15 amino acids.